This T cell receptor (beta chain) was found in a study of regulatory T cells in long-lasting Graves disease (dated by TCRdb to about 2021). Regarding the research as a whole: Antithyroid drugs had been taken for less than 3 months by newly diagnosed Graves' disease patients. TCR sequencing covered about 13 persistent and 20 or so newly diagnosed Graves' disease patients, 33 samples in total. The study was registered as a clinical trial and conducted in China. This study used TCR sequencing and RNA sequencing of peripheral blood to compare persistent Graves' disease patients against newly diagnosed Graves' disease patients.

The library was generated by multiplex PCR. TCRdb shows the sequencer as Illumina HiSeq 4000. TCR beta libraries were built with iRepertoire HTBI primers and Arm-PCR amplification of CDR3 regions. Gel purification was performed on PCR products prior to sequencing. The paper's processing steps were these. Across samples, some 62 TRBV and approximately 15 TRBJ segments were identified and used for gene usage analysis of CDR3 amino acid clonotypes. COPE and FqMerger were used to merge filtered high-quality paired reads into contigs. BLAST was used to align contigs to the IMGT TRBV, TRBD and TRBJ reference genes, and CDR3 was defined following IMGT. Any clonotype with a frequency above 0.1% was classified as a highly expanded clone. Shannon entropy served as the measure of repertoire diversity, while the Gini coefficient captured V-J evenness. A clonotype found in more than one individual was treated as public. The public reads were run again by TCRdb, first through fastp at Q25 and then through MiXCR, and only productive beta chains were kept. Every distinct CDR3 protein forms one entry, paired with its most common genes and DNA. The V and J calls and clone size are TCRdb's, not the authors'. The sample includes roughly 420,000 distinct CDR3 sequences, with roughly 15% observed a single time. Of the sample, approximately 15% is held by the ten largest clones.

The research as a whole found: Only the TCR beta chain was sequenced and analyzed. Preferential use of TRBV28, TRBJ1-2 and TRBJ2-5 was observed in persistent disease, whereas TRBV20-1 and TRBJ2-1 were favored in newly diagnosed disease. Compared with newly diagnosed patients, persistent Graves' disease patients had lower TCR Shannon entropy and fewer highly expanded clones, which suggests clonal expansion. As a limitation, the authors acknowledged that the small sample size may reduce accuracy. The study examined only peripheral blood because the primary lesion, thyroid tissue, could not be accessed. A larger number of public clonotypes was shared among persistent patients (around 2,500) than among newly diagnosed patients (more than 850).

The time point tag for this specimen amounts to: newly diagnosed GD, antithyroid drugs for less than 3 months. RNA was extracted from PBMCs in TRIzol for both TCR sequencing and RNA sequencing. Graves' disease was diagnosed according to American Thyroid Association guidelines. Patients for the study were recruited at an endocrinology department in Xi'an, China. Each patient gave about 10 milliliters of peripheral blood, collected in an EDTA anticoagulant tube. PBMCs were isolated by Ficoll Paque Plus density gradient separation without further T cell sorting. An Agilent 2100 Bioanalyzer and agarose gel were used to check RNA quality, while a NanoDrop 2000 measured RNA concentration. This clonotype was counted many times. The antigen it recognizes is unknown. Per-base qualities were not stored, and no clone one base away is much larger. The germline V gene (reference sequence) yields LGHDT for CDR1 and YNNKEL for CDR2. The V end loses 0 bases and the J end loses 4 bases, and a stretch of 10 bases separates them. The CDR3 sequence holds 15 residues, the cysteine and phenylalanine included. The only DNA kept is the CDR3, 45 bases in frame from the first base.

Another study also made use of these data, one on T cells in Graves' hyperthyroidism and ophthalmopathy. The second study, in turn, reports: Graves' hyperthyroidism was defined as stable when no progression to ophthalmopathy occurred over 18 months of follow-up. Hyperthyroidism patients were aged 18 to 65 years and newly diagnosed, with disease duration of less than 2 months. Patients with uncontrolled infections, other autoimmune diseases, pregnancy or lactation were excluded. Diagnoses were established on the basis of clinical symptoms, serum thyroxine and TRAb, thyroid ultrasound, and orbital computed tomography. A first-round RT-PCR of the TCR CDR3 used the HTBI primer set with the Qiagen OneStep RT-PCR kit. Blood samples also contained most of the expanded thyroid clonotypes (frequency above 0.001), which suggests that blood repertoires may reflect thyroid immune responses. In cross-validation, a model built on a 13 V-J signature told ophthalmopathy apart from stable hyperthyroidism with 87.88% sensitivity and around 84% specificity, and in testing the same model reached 80%/75%. In validation, the model predicted progression to ophthalmopathy a median of roughly 6.5 months before onset, with about 64% sensitivity and roughly 79% specificity. TCR V-J signatures able to tell the groups apart were searched for in a discovery cohort of 100 patients, of whom over 40 had Graves' ophthalmopathy and about 60 had stable Graves' hyperthyroidism. An independent validation cohort of fewer than 20 hyperthyroidism patients and more than 15 patients who later progressed to ophthalmopathy tested prospective prediction of ophthalmopathy. For training and testing, the 80 to 100 patients in the discovery cohort were randomly divided in a 7:3 ratio. Thyroid tissue and blood T-cell repertoires from more than five Graves' hyperthyroidism patients were also compared in the study. Once sampling was done, hyperthyroidism patients were given methimazole at a starting dose of 30 mg daily, whereas ophthalmopathy patients were given high-dose intravenous methylprednisolone. A second multiplex PCR round built the libraries, followed by size selection and purification. Sequencing of the libraries was done on an Illumina HiSeq2000 using paired-end 100 bp reads. Raw data were processed with SOAPnuke, discarding reads with adapters, uncalled bases, mean Phred below 15, or no exact constant-primer or identifier match. High-quality paired reads were merged with COPE v1.2.5, and unique nucleotide sequences were defined as clonotypes. Clonotypes were aligned to IMGT TRBV, TRBD and TRBJ reference segments using MiTCR v1.1. The analysis included only V-J combinations with a frequency above 0.0001, which together covered 98% to 99.2% of the repertoires. The TCS score was defined as F50 (clonal expansion) divided by E x V (chaos), with BLOSUM62-based TCRdist calculated between CDR3 peptides within each V-J. Welch's t-statistics and random forest reduced roughly 500 V-J features to about 12, which were used in a naive Bayes classifier (R e1071). Sample size was not statistically predetermined, and blinding of investigators to group allocation was not performed. TCR Vbeta CDR3 sequencing of 120 to 150 peripheral blood samples (fewer than 45 ophthalmopathy, under 80 hyperthyroidism and some 17 progressor patients) is reported in the paper.

The clonotype was recovered from a woman between 45 and 60 years old with Graves disease. Donor details come from another sample of the same person, matched by shared clones. The sequencing here drew on peripheral blood mononuclear cells (PBMCs), taken at new diagnosis, from a patient treated with antithyroid drugs. This chain joins TRBV3-1 to TRBJ2-1; no D gene call is confident. The CDR3 region reads CASSQEGSKYNEQFF. At the DNA level, the sequence is TGTGCCAGCAGCCAAGAGGGGTCAAAGTACAATGAGCAGTTCTTC.